The 2 T cell receptor beta chains in this list originate from one sample, sequenced in a study of cytomegalovirus exposure and HLA in healthy donors. 13 Jbeta primers and 60 Vbeta primers were used for the PCR. TCRdb's copy holds only in-frame clones and misses some; the assay was immunoSEQ multiplex PCR. The sample yields some 130,000 clones, 70% to 80% seen once. Source material: PBMCs. Receptors originate from a man aged 35-49 years in good health and CMV-seropositive.

The chain combines TRBV2 with TRBJ2-3, with 8 bases aligning to TRBD2. Germline V gene data show CDR1 as SNHLY and CDR2 as FYNNEI. With 0 bases clipped from V and 4 bases from J, the junction kept 3 bases outside the gene matches. This CDR3 spans 15 amino acids. The CDR3 DNA is TGTGCCAGCAGTGAAGCGAACGGGGGGGCAGATACGCAGTATTTT. It yields the protein CASSEANGGADTQYF. The full variable domain, completed using reference TRBV2 and TRBJ2-3, is EPEVTQTPSHQVTQMGQEVILRCVPISNHLYFYWYRQILGQKVEFLVSFYNNEISEKSEIFDDQFSVERPDGSNFTLKIRSTKLEDSAMYFCASSEANGGADTQYFGPGTRLTVL.

For the CDR3, the DNA is TGTGCCAGCAGCCCCCAGGGCAACTCCTACGAGCAGTACTTC. Translating gives CASSPQGNSYEQYF. The chain is built from TRBV7-2 and TRBJ2-7; weak D call: TRBD1 (5 bases). With 5 bases removed from V and 0 bases from J, the gap between germline ends came to 11 bases. Looked up from germline, CDR1 is SGHTA and CDR2 is FQGNSA. The CDR3 has 14 amino acids.